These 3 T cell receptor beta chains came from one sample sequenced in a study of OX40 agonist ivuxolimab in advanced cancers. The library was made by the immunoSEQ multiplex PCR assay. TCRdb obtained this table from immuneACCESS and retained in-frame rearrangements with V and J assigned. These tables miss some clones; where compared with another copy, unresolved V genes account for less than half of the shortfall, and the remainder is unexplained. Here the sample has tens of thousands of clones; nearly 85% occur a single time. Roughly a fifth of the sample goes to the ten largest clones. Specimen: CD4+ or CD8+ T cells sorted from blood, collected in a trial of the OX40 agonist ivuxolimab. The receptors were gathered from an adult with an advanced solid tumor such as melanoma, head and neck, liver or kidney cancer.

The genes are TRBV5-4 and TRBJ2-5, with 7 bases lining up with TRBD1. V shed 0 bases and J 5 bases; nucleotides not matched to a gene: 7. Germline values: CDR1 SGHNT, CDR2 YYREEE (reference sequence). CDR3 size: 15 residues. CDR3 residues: CASSLGQTGLETQYF. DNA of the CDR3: TGTGCCAGCAGCTTGGGGCAGACAGGGTTGGAGACCCAGTACTTC. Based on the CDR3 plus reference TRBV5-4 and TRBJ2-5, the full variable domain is ETGVTQSPTHLIKTRGQQVTLRCSSQSGHNTVSWYQQALGQGPQFIFQYYREEENGRGNFPPRFSGLQFPNYSSELNVNALELDDSALYLCASSLGQTGLETQYFGPGTRLLVL.

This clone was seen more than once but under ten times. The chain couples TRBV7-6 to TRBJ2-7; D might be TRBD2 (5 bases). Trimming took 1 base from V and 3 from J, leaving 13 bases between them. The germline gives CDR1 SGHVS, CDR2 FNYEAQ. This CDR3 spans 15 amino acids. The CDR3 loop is CASSLEGSGFYEQYF. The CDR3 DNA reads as TGTGCCAGCAGCTTAGAGGGTTCGGGGTTCTACGAGCAGTACTTC.

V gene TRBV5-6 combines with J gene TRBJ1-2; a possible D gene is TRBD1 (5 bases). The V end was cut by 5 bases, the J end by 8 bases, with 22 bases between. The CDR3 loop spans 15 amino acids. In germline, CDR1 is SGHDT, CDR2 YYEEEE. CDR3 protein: CASSFSPGTGEGYTF. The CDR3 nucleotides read TGTGCCAGCAGTTTCAGCCCAGGGACCGGAGAAGGCTACACCTTC.